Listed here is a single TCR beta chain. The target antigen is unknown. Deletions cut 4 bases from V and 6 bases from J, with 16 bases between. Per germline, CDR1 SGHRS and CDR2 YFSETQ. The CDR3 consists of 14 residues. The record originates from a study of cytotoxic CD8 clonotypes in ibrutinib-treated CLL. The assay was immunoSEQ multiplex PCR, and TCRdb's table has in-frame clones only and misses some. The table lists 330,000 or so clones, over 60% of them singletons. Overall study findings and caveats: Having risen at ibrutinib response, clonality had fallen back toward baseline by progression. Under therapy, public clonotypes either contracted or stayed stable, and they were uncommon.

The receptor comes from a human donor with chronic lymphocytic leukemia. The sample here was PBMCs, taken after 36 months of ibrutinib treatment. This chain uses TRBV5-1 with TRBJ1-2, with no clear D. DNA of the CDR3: TGCGCCAGCAGCCTTGGTGGGGAGCTGCATGGCTACACCTTC. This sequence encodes CASSLGGELHGYTF.